This T cell receptor beta chain comes out of a study of blood T cell repertoires in COVID-19. Whole-study context: The United States, Italy and Spain provided the acute and convalescent COVID-19 samples. From T cells, B-cell-depleted T cells, or PBMCs came the material, which was cDNA or gDNA.

Per the authors' pipeline: By means of reference gene primer amplification, nucleated cell counts were estimated. Measured with immunoSEQ multiplex PCR; TCRdb has only the in-frame clones, and not every one. That table is the source of V, J and clone size, and D and trimming were worked out from the DNA. The sample shows 75,000 to 100,000 clones, around nine tenths of them seen only once. V gave up 2 bases and J gave up 4 bases; unmatched junction bases: 7. The CDR3 spans 15 residues. The germline V gene has CDR1 SGHDT and CDR2 YYEEEE. The sample consisted of peripheral blood. The V gene is TRBV5-6, the J gene TRBJ1-1; 8 bases align to TRBD1. This TCR was recovered from a man in his sixties with acute or convalescent COVID-19. CDR3 nucleotides: TGTGCCAGCAGCTTCCGGACAGGGATAGCCACTGAAGCTTTCTTT. This encodes CASSFRTGIATEAFF.